One and the same sample provided the 5 T cell receptor beta chains below, sequenced in a study of T cell changes during pregnancy in multiple sclerosis. The protocol was immunoSEQ multiplex PCR, while the TCRdb copy is restricted to in-frame clones and leaves out a portion. The sample lists some 120,000 clones; 95% to 98% were seen once. This specimen consisted of peripheral blood, obtained after pregnancy. The origin of the receptors is a female donor with multiple sclerosis, enrolled in a pregnancy study.

The V call is TRBV5-1, the J call TRBJ2-1; D might be TRBD2 (5 bases). Trimming removed 5 bases at V and 0 bases at J, with 9 bases between. The CDR3 extends over 14 amino acids. Looked up from germline, CDR1 is SGHRS and CDR2 is YFSETQ. Here the CDR3 DNA reads TGCGCCAGCAGTGGGGAGAGCTCCTACAATGAGCAGTTCTTC. Residues: CASSGESSYNEQFF.

The gene calls are TRBV14 and TRBJ1-5; 10 nucleotides align to TRBD1. The CDR3 runs 14 residues. Per the germline V gene, CDR1 is SGHDN and CDR2 is FVKESK. The trim removed 4 bases at V and 7 bases at J, leaving 4 bases unmatched. CDR3 bases: TGTGCCAGCAGCCTGACAGGGGGCCGGCAGCCCCAGCATTTT. It yields the protein CASSLTGGRQPQHF.

The gene calls are TRBV5-1 and TRBJ2-3; TRBD1 matches at 7 bases. The trim removed 0 bases at V and 2 bases at J, leaving 3 bases unmatched. Germline V gives CDR1 SGHRS, CDR2 YFSETQ. CDR3 size: 15 residues. CDR3 nucleotides: TGCGCCAGCAGCTTGGAGACAGGGCACACAGATACGCAGTATTTT. This codes for CASSLETGHTDTQYF.

V and J are TRBV7-9 and TRBJ2-5; tentative D call: TRBD1 (6 bases). Germline assignment: CDR1 SEHNR and CDR2 FQNEAQ (reference sequence). This CDR3 has 13 amino acids. Deletions cut 6 bases from V and 5 bases from J, with 13 bases between. The CDR3 loop reads CASRTGPAETQYF. Here the CDR3 DNA reads TGTGCCAGCAGAACAGGGCCCGCGGAGACCCAGTACTTC.

This clone came up once. This chain connects TRBV18 to TRBJ2-3; possibly TRBD1 for D (6 bases). Trimming took 2 bases from V and 0 from J, leaving 9 bases between them. CDR1 is KGHSH and CDR2 is LQKENI in the germline V gene. The length of the CDR3 is 15 residues. CDR3: CASSPGQSSTDTQYF. CDR3 sequence (DNA): TGTGCCAGCTCACCAGGACAGTCTAGCACAGATACGCAGTATTTT.